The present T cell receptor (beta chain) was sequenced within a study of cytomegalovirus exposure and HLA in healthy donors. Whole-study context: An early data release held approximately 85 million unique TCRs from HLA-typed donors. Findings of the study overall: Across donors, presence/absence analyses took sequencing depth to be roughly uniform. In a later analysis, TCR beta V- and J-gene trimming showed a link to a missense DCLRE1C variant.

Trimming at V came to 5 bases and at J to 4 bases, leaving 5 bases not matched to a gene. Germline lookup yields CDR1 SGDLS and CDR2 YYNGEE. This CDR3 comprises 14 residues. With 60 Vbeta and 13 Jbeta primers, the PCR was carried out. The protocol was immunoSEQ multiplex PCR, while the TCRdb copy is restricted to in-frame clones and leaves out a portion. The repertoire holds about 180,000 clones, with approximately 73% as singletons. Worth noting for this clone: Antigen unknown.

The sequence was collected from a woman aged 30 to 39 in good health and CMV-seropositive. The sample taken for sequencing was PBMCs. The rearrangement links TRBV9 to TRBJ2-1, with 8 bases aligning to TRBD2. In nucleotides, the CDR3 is TGTGCCAGCAGTTTTAGCGGGGTGTACAATGAGCAGTTCTTC. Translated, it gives CASSFSGVYNEQFF.